This entry describes one T cell receptor beta chain. Its antigen is still unknown. The V end was cut by 6 bases, the J end by 8 bases, with 16 bases between. CDR1 is MDHEN, CDR2 SYDVKM, per germline. This CDR3 is built from 13 residues. TCRdb processed the 5' RACE reads anew with MiXCR; each CDR3 protein has one entry. This repertoire shows 450,000 to 600,000 distinct CDR3 sequences, less than 20% found once; its top ten account for around a sixth. The data are from a study of T cells after yellow fever vaccination. Study-wide points: Overlap between CD4 and CD8 compartments was detected for a small share of clonotypes.

The sample here was PBMCs, taken 5 days after the first yellow fever vaccination. The TCR originated in a man younger than 30 who received the YFV17D yellow fever vaccine. The chain is built from TRBV28 and TRBJ1-2; no reliable D call. The CDR3 loop is CASSILLTRGYTF. The CDR3, as DNA: TGTGCCAGCAGCATCCTATTGACGAGGGGCTACACCTTC.